One and the same sample provided the 20 T cell receptor beta chains below, sequenced in a study of blood T cells in healthy people across ages. Through a sample-barcoded 5' primer and a J-beta primer mix, a second PCR was run for roughly 6 to 12 cycles. TCRdb re-analysed the 5' RACE reads in MiXCR, keeping a single row per CDR3 protein. The sample has hundreds of thousands of distinct CDR3 sequences, roughly 26% seen once. Specimen: blood. These receptors all come from a woman older than 75 in good health.

This clonotype was seen repeatedly, ten times or more. The rearrangement joins TRBV7-9 to TRBJ1-2, with D perhaps matching TRBD1 (5 bases). The CDR3 is made up of 14 amino acids. From germline, CDR1 is SEHNR and CDR2 FQNEAQ (reference sequence). Trimming shortened V by 0 bases and J by 6 bases, and 11 bases separated the two germline ends. The CDR3 region has the DNA TGTGCCAGCAGCTTAGCTGGGGGGAAGGATGGCTACACCTTC. It yields the protein CASSLAGGKDGYTF.

Of note for this clonotype: At one end the junction does not follow the germline gene, possibly because of a read error. J is TRBJ1-4 and V is TRBV29-1; D unclear. The CDR3 extends over 12 amino acids. In germline, CDR1 is SQVTM, CDR2 ANQGSEA. DNA for the CDR3: TGCAACGTTAGGGTGCGGGGTGAAAAACTGTTTTTT. This translates into CNVRVRGEKLFF.

This clonotype was counted only a few times. A much larger clone sits a single nucleotide away, making a read error possible. The J gene is TRBJ2-1, the V gene TRBV20-1; the match to TRBD2 covers 10 bases. The CDR3 has 14 amino acids. Trimming cost V 6 bases and J 9 bases; bases outside gene matches: 11. Germline loops: CDR1 DFQATT, CDR2 SNEGSKA (reference sequence). DNA of the CDR3: TGCAGTGCCAGCGGGGGGGCGCCTCGGGGTGAGCAGTTCTTC. Translation: CSASGGAPRGEQFF.

This clonotype was found a few times. The gene calls are TRBV14 and TRBJ1-2; D is ambiguous. CDR1 SGHDN and CDR2 FVKESK come from the germline V gene. This CDR3 comprises 13 residues. Trimming removed 1 base from V and 8 bases from J, with 11 bases in between. The CDR3 DNA reads as TGTGCCAGCAGCCAAGGCAAGGGAGCAGGCTACACCTTC. This gives the protein CASSQGKGAGYTF.

This clonotype has ten or more counts. The V call is TRBV5-1, the J call TRBJ2-1; the match to TRBD1 covers 9 bases. Per germline, CDR1 SGHRS and CDR2 YFSETQ. CDR3 length: 16 amino acids. With V trimmed by 5 bases and J by 7 bases, 13 bases remained unmatched. CDR3 region: CASSESSGQGGNEQFF. The CDR3 coding sequence is TGCGCCAGCAGTGAGAGCTCGGGACAGGGAGGGAATGAGCAGTTCTTC.

The chain employs TRBV5-1 and TRBJ1-1; 9 bases line up with TRBD1. CDR1 SGHRS and CDR2 YFSETQ come from the germline V gene. CDR3 length equals 17 residues. V shed 3 bases and J 6 bases; nucleotides not matched to a gene: 15. The CDR3 is CASSYGTGKFGMAEAFF. In DNA form, the CDR3 reads TGCGCCAGCAGCTACGGGACAGGGAAGTTCGGGATGGCTGAAGCTTTCTTT. Complete variable domain (other parts from reference TRBV5-1 and TRBJ1-1): KAGVTQTPRYLIKTRGQQVTLSCSPISGHRSVSWYQQTPGQGLQFLFEYFSETQRNKGNFPGRFSGRQFSNSRSEMNVSTLELGDSALYLCASSYGTGKFGMAEAFFGQGTRLTVV.

This chain joins TRBV11-2 and TRBJ1-6; 7 bases are shared with TRBD1. The germline V gene encodes CDR1 SGHAT and CDR2 FQNNGV. This CDR3 has 16 residues. V shed 3 bases, J shed 9 bases, and the junction held 11 bases outside the gene matches. Written as DNA, the CDR3 is TGTGCCAGCAGCTTCAGTAGACAGGGCTTTACTTCACCCCTCCACTTT. Translating it yields CASSFSRQGFTSPLHF.

The genes are TRBV19 and TRBJ1-2, with D possibly matching TRBD1 (6 bases). Germline assignment: CDR1 LNHDA and CDR2 SQIVND (reference sequence). The CDR3 is made up of 14 amino acids. V was pared by 6 bases and J by 3 bases, with 14 bases between. The CDR3: CASRDDRIDYGYTF. The CDR3 DNA reads as TGTGCCAGTAGGGATGACAGGATCGACTATGGCTACACCTTC.

A word on this clonotype: A junction end diverges from the germline sequence, so it may reflect a read error. CDR3: CASSPGGTGANALTF. The DNA of the CDR3 is TGTGCCAGCAGTCCGGGGGGCACGGGGGCCAACGCCCTGACTTTC. The chain joins TRBV25-1 to TRBJ2-6; D is possibly TRBD2 (7 bases). This CDR3 region has 15 residues. The germline V gene encodes CDR1 MGHDK and CDR2 SYGVNS.

Regarding this clonotype: Mismatch with germline at one junction end may stem from a read error. The V and J genes are TRBV18 and TRBJ2-1; D is possibly TRBD2 (5 bases). This CDR3 has 15 residues. The germline V gene encodes CDR1 KGHSH and CDR2 LQKENI. CDR3 sequence (DNA): TGTACCAGCTCACCCGACCAGACTACCTACAATGAGCAGTTCTTC. Translation: CTSSPDQTTYNEQFF.

This clonotype was seen ten or more times. The chain couples TRBV6-6 to TRBJ1-2, with 8 bases aligning to TRBD1. This CDR3 spans 16 amino acids. CDR1 is MNHNY, CDR2 SVGAGI, per germline (reference sequence). Trimming at V came to 0 bases and at J to 2 bases, leaving 5 bases not matched to a gene. The CDR3 DNA is TGTGCCAGCAGTTACTCTGGACAGGGATGGAACTATGGCTACACCTTC. The encoded protein is CASSYSGQGWNYGYTF.

This clonotype occurred a few times. A single base separates this from a much larger clone, so it may be a read error. The chain couples TRBV7-2 to TRBJ2-5; D assignment may be TRBD1 or TRBD2 (5 bases each). The length of the CDR3 is 13 residues. The germline V gene encodes CDR1 SGHTA and CDR2 FQGNSA. V was clipped by 2 bases and J by 11 bases, with 15 bases between them. This CDR3 is CASSLQEGFEQYF. The CDR3 DNA reads as TGTGCCAGCAGCTTACAAGAGGGGTTTGAGCAGTACTTC.

Ten or more counts support this clonotype. This chain uses TRBV12-3 or TRBV12-4 with TRBJ2-7, with D uncertain. The CDR3 contains 12 residues. Trimming cost V 3 bases and J 0 bases, with 3 bases left between them. The CDR3 bases are TGTGCCAGCAGTTTTGGCTCCTACGAGCAGTACTTC. The encoded protein is CASSFGSYEQYF.

This clonotype occurred many times. The V and J genes are TRBV20-1 and TRBJ2-5; 10 nucleotides agree with TRBD1. CDR1 and CDR2 from the germline V gene are DFQATT and SNEGSKA (reference sequence). The CDR3 is 13 amino acids. The V and J ends lost 2 bases and 8 bases, in that order; junction bases with no gene match: 5. The CDR3: CSARRTGGETQYF. CDR3 nucleotide sequence: TGCAGTGCTAGACGGACAGGGGGGGAAACCCAGTACTTC.

The rearrangement links TRBV7-2 to TRBJ2-1; possible D gene TRBD1, 6 bases. Germline V gene sequence: CDR1 SGHTA, CDR2 FQGNSA. The CDR3 contains 14 residues. The DNA for the CDR3 is TGTGCTGGCAGGGCGGCAGGGGAGTTCTATGAGCAGTTCTTC. Translated: CAGRAAGEFYEQFF.

This clonotype was counted between two and nine times. Relative to the germline gene, one junction end is altered; a read error may explain this. The chain employs TRBV7-2 and TRBJ2-2, with 9 positions matching TRBD2. CDR3 length equals 15 residues. Looked up from germline, CDR1 is SGHTA and CDR2 is FQGNSA. As DNA, the CDR3 is TGTGCCAGCAGCTTATTGGCTAGCGGGACCGGGGAGCGGTTTTTT. Amino acids: CASSLLASGTGERFF.

Many counts were recorded for this clonotype. The genes are TRBV12-3 or TRBV12-4 and TRBJ1-5, with TRBD1 matching 7 bases. The ends lost 7 bases at V and 4 bases at J; junction bases unmatched: 7. The CDR3 sequence is 14 residues long. The CDR3 DNA is TGTGCCAGCACCGCGGACAGGCCGAATCAGCCCCAGCATTTT. It codes for CASTADRPNQPQHF.

There are many counts of this clonotype. The rearrangement uses TRBV27 and TRBJ2-3; D might be TRBD2 (5 bases). Trimming cost V 6 bases and J 9 bases, with 13 bases left between them. CDR1 is MNHEY and CDR2 is SMNVEV in the germline V gene (reference sequence). This CDR3 is 12 amino acids long. CDR3 nucleotides: TGTGCCAGCAGCTCTAGCTTTGACACGCAGTATTTT. Translating gives CASSSSFDTQYF.

The chain joins TRBV10-3 to TRBJ2-3; TRBD1 might be the D (5 bases). Per the germline V gene, CDR1 is ENHRY and CDR2 is SYGVKD. Between the trimmed V and J ends, which lost 4 bases and 5 bases, there was a span of 13 bases. This CDR3 spans 14 amino acids. The CDR3 sequence: CAISGAQGVDTQYF. The CDR3 nucleotides read TGTGCCATCAGTGGGGCTCAAGGGGTAGATACGCAGTATTTT.

This clonotype was detected only a few times. A much more abundant neighbour one base away suggests this may be a read error. The chain couples TRBV7-2 to TRBJ2-5; a possible D gene is TRBD1 (5 bases). The germline gives CDR1 SGHTA, CDR2 FQGNSA. The germline V and J ends were trimmed by 1 base and 9 bases, with 18 bases remaining between them. This CDR3 spans 15 amino acids. DNA of the CDR3: TGTGCCAGCAGCTTAGGGACAATTGATCGCGAGCCCCAGTACTTC. Amino acid sequence: CASSLGTIDREPQYF.